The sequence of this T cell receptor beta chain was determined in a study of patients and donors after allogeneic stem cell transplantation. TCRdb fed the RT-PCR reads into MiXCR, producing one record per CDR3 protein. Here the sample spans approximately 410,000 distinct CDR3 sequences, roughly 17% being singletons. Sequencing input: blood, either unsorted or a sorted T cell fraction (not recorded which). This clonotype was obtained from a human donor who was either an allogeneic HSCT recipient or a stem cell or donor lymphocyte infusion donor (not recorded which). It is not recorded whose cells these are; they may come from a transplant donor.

The CDR3 region is CASSTRGGQVTDTQYF. Here the CDR3 DNA reads TGTGCCAGCAGCACGCGGGGGGGCCAGGTCACAGATACGCAGTATTTT. The chain joins TRBV7-2 to TRBJ2-3; 9 nucleotides agree with TRBD2. Germline CDR1 reads SGHTA; CDR2 reads FQGNSA. V shed 5 bases, J shed 2 bases, and the junction held 8 bases outside the gene matches. The CDR3 length is 16 residues.